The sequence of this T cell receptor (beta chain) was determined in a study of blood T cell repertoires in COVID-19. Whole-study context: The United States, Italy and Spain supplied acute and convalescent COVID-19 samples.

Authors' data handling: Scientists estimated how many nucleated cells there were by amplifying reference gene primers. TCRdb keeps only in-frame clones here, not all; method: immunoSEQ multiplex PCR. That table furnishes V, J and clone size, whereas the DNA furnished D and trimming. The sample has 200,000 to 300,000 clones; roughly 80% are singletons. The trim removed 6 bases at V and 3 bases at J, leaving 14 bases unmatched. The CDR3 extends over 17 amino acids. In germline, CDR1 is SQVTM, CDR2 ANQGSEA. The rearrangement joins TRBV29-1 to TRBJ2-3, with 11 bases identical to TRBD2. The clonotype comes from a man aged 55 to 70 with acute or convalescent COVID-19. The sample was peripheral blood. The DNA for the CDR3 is TGCAGCGTGAAAACCCTCACTAGCGGGAGAAGGACAGATACGCAGTATTTT. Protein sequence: CSVKTLTSGRRTDTQYF.